This paragraph covers one TCR beta chain sequence. This entry belongs to a study of somatic mutations in cytotoxic T cells in rheumatoid arthritis. The CDR3 is 14 residues long. The ends lost 4 bases at V and 4 bases at J; junction bases unmatched: 5. Germline V gene lookup returns CDR1 SGHNT and CDR2 YYREEE (reference sequence). Here immunoSEQ multiplex PCR was the method, and the copy in TCRdb shows in-frame clones only, minus some. Among approximately 10,000 clones listed, nearly 80% were seen once. The sequence was obtained from an adult with rheumatoid arthritis. The sequenced material came from CD8+ T cells sorted from blood. This sequence joins TRBV5-4 and TRBJ1-2; 9 bases align to TRBD1. In DNA form, the CDR3 reads TGTGCCAGCAGCACGGGACAGGGTCTCTATGGCTACACCTTC. Translation: CASSTGQGLYGYTF.